These 15 T cell receptor beta chains were sequenced from one sample in a study of vaccination and CD4 T cells after COVID-19. Sequenced with the Oncomine TCR Beta short-read assay was DNA taken from cultured CD4+ T cells. One entry per CDR3 protein results from TCRdb running MiXCR on the PCR reads. The top ten clones hold about 6.1% of a sample with about 14,000 distinct CDR3 sequences, about three fifths of them seen once. What these receptors recognize is not known. This sample's treatment: roughly 10-day PBMC culture with coronavirus spike peptide pools or control peptides (ViraFEST assay). Material for sequencing was CD4+ T cells from blood, cultured in vitro. Receptors were obtained from a human donor who had recovered from COVID-19.

The chain recombines TRBV7-9 with TRBJ2-2, with 9 bases aligning to TRBD2. With V trimmed by 6 bases and J by 2 bases, 7 bases remained unmatched. The germline gives CDR1 SEHNR, CDR2 FQNEAQ (reference sequence). The CDR3 is made up of 16 amino acids. The CDR3 DNA is TGTGCCAGCAGTCCCGTAGCGGGAGTTAACACCGGGGAGCTGTTTTTT. This sequence encodes CASSPVAGVNTGELFF.

The CDR3 sequence is CASSPGFTISYEQYF. CDR3 bases: TGTGCCAGCAGTCCAGGGTTTACTATCTCCTACGAGCAGTACTTC. The chain joins TRBV28 to TRBJ2-7, with D perhaps TRBD1 (5 bases). The CDR3 extends over 15 amino acids. Trimming took 5 bases from V and 0 from J, leaving 14 bases between them. Germline CDR1 reads MDHEN; CDR2 reads SYDVKM.

The table lists this clonotype with a count of one. V gene TRBV20-1 combines with J gene TRBJ2-7; tentatively, D is TRBD1 (6 bases). V dropped 3 bases and J dropped 4 bases, with 16 bases sitting between them. CDR1 is DFQATT and CDR2 is SNEGSKA in the germline V gene (reference sequence). The CDR3 has 14 residues. The DNA of the CDR3 is TGCAGTGCTAGTGGAGGACAGCTCCTTTACGAGCAGTACTTC. Translating gives CSASGGQLLYEQYF.

V gene TRBV20-1 combines with J gene TRBJ2-7; no firm D call. V was trimmed by 6 bases and J by 0 bases, leaving 12 bases between them. The CDR3 extends over 13 amino acids. CDR1 DFQATT and CDR2 SNEGSKA come from the germline V gene (reference sequence). The CDR3 loop is CSATRMGSYEQYF. The CDR3 DNA follows: TGCAGTGCCACCCGAATGGGCTCCTACGAGCAGTACTTC.

The rearrangement joins TRBV7-9 to TRBJ2-5; weak D call: TRBD1 (5 bases). Germline V gene sequence: CDR1 SEHNR, CDR2 FQNEAQ (reference sequence). With 1 base removed from V and 5 bases from J, the gap between germline ends came to 8 bases. The length of the CDR3 is 13 residues. The CDR3 region is CASSLGGRETQYF. CDR3 DNA: TGTGCCAGCAGCTTAGGGGGCCGGGAGACCCAGTACTTC.

J is TRBJ2-5 and V is TRBV4-3; TRBD2 is a possible D gene (5 bases). Germline V gene sequence: CDR1 LGHNA, CDR2 YSLEER. The CDR3 has 14 amino acids. The germline V and J ends were trimmed by 4 bases and 5 bases, with 14 bases remaining between them. CDR3 residues: CASSPVFGEETQYF. The CDR3 DNA reads TGCGCCAGCAGCCCCGTCTTCGGGGAGGAGACCCAGTACTTC.

The chain is built from TRBV2 and TRBJ2-7, with a tentative D call TRBD1 (5 bases). Germline CDR1 and CDR2: SNHLY and FYNNEI. The CDR3 totals 14 residues. V was clipped by 6 bases and J by 2 bases, with 14 bases between them. Here the CDR3 reads CASSARTTTYEQYF. CDR3 sequence (DNA): TGTGCCAGCAGCGCCAGGACAACCACCTACGAGCAGTACTTC. The variable domain in full, with the rest retrieved from reference TRBV2 and TRBJ2-7, is EPEVTQTPSHQVTQMGQEVILRCVPISNHLYFYWYRQILGQKVEFLVSFYNNEISEKSEIFDDQFSVERPDGSNFTLKIRSTKLEDSAMYFCASSARTTTYEQYFGPGTRLTVT.

This rearrangement joins TRBV19 to TRBJ1-1; 9 bases match TRBD1. CDR3 length equals 16 residues. Trimming cost V 4 bases and J 5 bases; bases outside gene matches: 11. Germline CDR1 and CDR2: LNHDA and SQIVND (reference sequence). The CDR3 is CASSTFGQGRWTEAFF. The CDR3 DNA is TGTGCCAGTAGTACTTTTGGACAGGGGCGTTGGACTGAAGCTTTCTTT.

This rearrangement joins TRBV27 to TRBJ2-5, with D possibly matching TRBD2 (5 bases). Germline V CDR1 and CDR2: MNHEY, SMNVEV (reference sequence). This CDR3 is built from 15 residues. The V end was cut by 5 bases, the J end by 5 bases, with 18 bases between. The CDR3 loop is CASSHNEQRRETQYF. CDR3 in DNA: TGTGCCAGCAGTCACAACGAACAGAGGAGGGAGACCCAGTACTTC.

This clonotype is large (0.1 to 1%). V usage is TRBV7-6 and J usage is TRBJ2-7; 8 bases map to TRBD1. V lost 5 bases and J lost 5; bases outside the gene matches: 2. Germline V gene sequence: CDR1 SGHVS, CDR2 FNYEAQ. This CDR3 is built from 12 residues. The CDR3 loop is CASSPTGDEQYF. Here the CDR3 DNA reads TGTGCCAGCAGCCCGACAGGGGACGAGCAGTACTTC. The full variable domain, rest sourced from reference TRBV7-6 and TRBJ2-7, is GAGVSQSPRYKVTKRGQDVALRCDPISGHVSLYWYRQALGQGPEFLTYFNYEAQQDKSGLPNDRFSAERPEGSISTLTIQRTEQRDSAMYRCASSPTGDEQYFGPGTRLTVT.

This clonotype was counted only a few times. The chain is built from TRBV7-2 and TRBJ2-5; no reliable D call. Germline V gene data show CDR1 as SGHTA and CDR2 as FQGNSA. V lost 3 bases and J 5 bases, leaving 13 bases between the germline ends. This CDR3 spans 14 amino acids. The CDR3 loop reads CASSLTSRRETQYF. The CDR3 DNA follows: TGTGCCAGCAGCTTGACCAGCAGAAGGGAGACCCAGTACTTC.

This chain links TRBV10-3 with TRBJ1-5; TRBD1 aligns across 7 bases. Germline-derived CDR1 and CDR2 are ENHRY and SYGVKD. The CDR3 length is 14 residues. V lost 6 bases to trimming and J lost 6 bases; unmatched junction nucleotides: 8. In DNA form, the CDR3 reads TGTGCCATCAGCGTTGACAGGGAAGGTCAGCCCCAGCATTTT. Translating it yields CAISVDREGQPQHF.

This clonotype appeared a few times. J is TRBJ1-1 and V is TRBV15; no definite D call. The CDR3 is 15 amino acids. Trimming took off 5 bases at V and 4 bases at J, with 17 bases between the two ends. The germline CDR1 and CDR2 sequences are LNHNV and YYDKDF (reference sequence). CDR3 amino acids: CATSENIGGGTEAFF. CDR3 bases: TGTGCCACCAGCGAGAACATCGGAGGCGGCACTGAAGCTTTCTTT.

This clonotype appeared once. The chain joins TRBV30 to TRBJ1-6; 7 positions match TRBD1. Germline CDR1 GTSNPN, CDR2 SVGIG (reference sequence). V lost 4 bases, J lost 7 bases, and 10 bases stayed unmatched. The CDR3 length is 15 residues. In DNA, the CDR3 is TGTGCCTGGACTGGGACAGCCGATGCCAATTCACCCCTCCACTTT. This gives the protein CAWTGTADANSPLHF.

The chain joins TRBV7-9 to TRBJ1-2; weak D call: TRBD1 (6 bases). Trimming left V 5 bases short and J 2 bases short, with 9 bases between. Germline loops: CDR1 SEHNR, CDR2 FQNEAQ (reference sequence). This CDR3 region has 13 residues. The CDR3 loop reads CASSMTGNYGYTF. CDR3 sequence (DNA): TGTGCCAGCAGCATGACAGGCAACTATGGCTACACCTTC.